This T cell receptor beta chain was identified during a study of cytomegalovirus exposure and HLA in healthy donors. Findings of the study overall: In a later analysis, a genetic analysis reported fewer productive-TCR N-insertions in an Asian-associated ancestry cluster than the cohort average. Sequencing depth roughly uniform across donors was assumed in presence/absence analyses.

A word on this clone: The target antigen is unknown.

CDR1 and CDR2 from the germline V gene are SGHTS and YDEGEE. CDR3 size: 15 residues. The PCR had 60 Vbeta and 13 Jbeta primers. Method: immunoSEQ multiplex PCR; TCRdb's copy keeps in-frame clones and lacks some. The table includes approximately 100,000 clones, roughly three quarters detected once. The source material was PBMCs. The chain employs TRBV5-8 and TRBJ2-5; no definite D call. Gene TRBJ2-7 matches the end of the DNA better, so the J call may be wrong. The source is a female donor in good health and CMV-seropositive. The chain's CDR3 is CASSHFAESSYEQYF. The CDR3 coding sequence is TGTGCCAGCAGTCATTTCGCTGAGAGCTCCTACGAGCAGTACTTC.